Presented here are 23 T cell receptor beta chains from one specimen sequenced in a study of blood T cell repertoires in COVID-19. Method: immunoSEQ multiplex PCR; TCRdb's copy keeps in-frame clones and lacks some. Among 100,000 or so clones, 80% to 85% were seen once, and the ten largest hold less than 45%. The source material was peripheral blood. Receptor source: an older man with acute or convalescent COVID-19.

The V gene is TRBV30, the J gene TRBJ2-7; 15 positions match TRBD2. The CDR3 is made up of 15 amino acids. CDR1 is GTSNPN, CDR2 SVGIG, per germline (reference sequence). Trimming removed 2 bases from V and 4 bases from J; junction bases left unmatched: 3. CDR3 protein: CAWSQGLAGGYEQYF. The CDR3 bases are TGTGCCTGGAGTCAAGGACTAGCGGGAGGGTACGAGCAGTACTTC. The full variable domain, completed using reference TRBV30 and TRBJ2-7, is SQTIHQWPATLVQPVGSPLSLECTVEGTSNPNLYWYRQAAGRGLQLLFYSVGIGQISSEVPQNLSASRPQDRQFILSSKKLLLSDSGFYLCAWSQGLAGGYEQYFGPGTRLTVT.

The chain joins TRBV28 to TRBJ1-2; unclear D gene. CDR1 is MDHEN, CDR2 SYDVKM, per germline. With 3 bases removed from V and 7 bases from J, the gap between germline ends came to 9 bases. The CDR3 consists of 12 residues. The CDR3 region is CASSFPGGGYTF. In DNA form, the CDR3 reads TGTGCCAGCAGTTTCCCCGGTGGTGGCTACACCTTC.

The chain employs TRBV7-8 and TRBJ1-2; the match to TRBD1 covers 7 bases. The CDR3 sequence is 13 residues long. Germline values: CDR1 SGHVS, CDR2 FQNEAQ. V dropped 2 bases and J dropped 7; count of bases not matched to a gene: 4. The CDR3: CASSLTRQGGYTF. The CDR3 nucleotides read TGTGCCAGCAGCTTAACCAGACAGGGTGGCTACACCTTC.

This chain joins TRBV4-3 and TRBJ1-2; 12 nucleotides match TRBD1. The CDR3 extends over 16 amino acids. Germline CDR1 and CDR2: LGHNA and YSLEER. V lost 3 bases to trimming and J lost 4 bases; unmatched junction nucleotides: 6. The CDR3 here is CASSHRGTGGSYGYTF. CDR3 nucleotide sequence: TGCGCCAGCAGCCACCGCGGGACAGGGGGCAGCTATGGCTACACCTTC.

The gene calls are TRBV5-1 and TRBJ2-5; a possible D gene is TRBD1 (6 bases). The CDR3 runs to 15 residues. Germline CDR1 is SGHRS and CDR2 is YFSETQ. Between the trimmed V and J ends, which lost 1 base and 2 bases, there was a span of 12 bases. CDR3 coding DNA: TGCGCCAGCAGCTTGTTCCTCCAGGGGCAAGAGACCCAGTACTTC. It specifies CASSLFLQGQETQYF.

To note about this clone: This same CDR3 is encoded by further DNA sequences in the sample. V and J are TRBV18 and TRBJ2-5, with D perhaps matching TRBD1 (5 bases). This CDR3 has 13 residues. Germline CDR1 and CDR2: KGHSH and LQKENI. Trimming stripped 3 bases from V and 2 bases from J, with 7 bases between. The CDR3 protein is CASSPGQQETQYF. CDR3 coding DNA: TGTGCCAGCTCACCGGGGCAGCAAGAGACCCAGTACTTC.

This clone came up a few times. This rearrangement joins TRBV5-1 to TRBJ1-1, with no clear D. The CDR3 length is 13 residues. V lost 0 bases, J lost 0 bases, and 3 bases lay in between. Per the germline V gene, CDR1 is SGHRS and CDR2 is YFSETQ. DNA for the CDR3: TGCGCCAGCAGCTTGGCAGTGAACACTGAAGCTTTCTTT. It encodes CASSLAVNTEAFF.

This rearrangement joins TRBV7-8 to TRBJ1-3; D is ambiguous. Trimming removed 1 base at V and 0 bases at J, with 4 bases between. The CDR3 extends over 14 amino acids. The germline gives CDR1 SGHVS, CDR2 FQNEAQ. CDR3 nucleotides: TGTGCCAGCAGCTTAGATTACTCTGGAAACACCATATATTTT. This gives the protein CASSLDYSGNTIYF.

The rearrangement joins TRBV5-4 to TRBJ2-7; TRBD1 agrees at 10 bases. Trimming took 1 base from V and 0 from J; bases not matched to a gene: 13. CDR1 and CDR2 (germline): SGHNT, YYREEE (reference sequence). This CDR3 has 19 residues. CDR3 DNA sequence: TGTGCCAGCAGCTTGATGGGGGAGTCTAGGGACAGGGGCTCCTACGAGCAGTACTTC. Translation gives CASSLMGESRDRGSYEQYF.

V is TRBV5-1 and J is TRBJ2-5; TRBD1 is a possible D gene (6 bases). Per the germline V gene, CDR1 is SGHRS and CDR2 is YFSETQ. The CDR3 covers 15 residues. V was cut by 4 bases and J by 1 base, with 14 bases left in between. The CDR3 is CASSLVDRFQETQYF. The CDR3 nucleotides read TGCGCCAGCAGCCTCGTTGACAGGTTCCAAGAGACCCAGTACTTC.

The V gene is TRBV6-2 or TRBV6-3, the J gene TRBJ2-7; D ambiguous. Germline V CDR1 and CDR2: MNHEY, SVGEGT. The CDR3 is made up of 11 amino acids. The V and J ends lost 6 bases and 3 bases respectively, with 6 bases between them. For the CDR3, the DNA is TGTGCCAGCAGCCGGAGCTACGAGCAGTACTTC. Protein sequence: CASSRSYEQYF.

This clone was recorded many times. The chain joins TRBV27 to TRBJ2-7; 10 bases align to TRBD2. The length of the CDR3 is 12 residues. V trimming: 0 bases; J trimming: 11 bases; junction bases outside the gene matches: 1. Germline V gives CDR1 MNHEY, CDR2 SMNVEV (reference sequence). The chain's CDR3 is CASSLSSGREYF. The CDR3 coding sequence is TGTGCCAGCAGTTTATCGAGCGGGAGGGAGTACTTC.

There are a few counts of this clone. The gene calls are TRBV19 and TRBJ1-5; D is ambiguous. This CDR3 spans 14 amino acids. The germline V gene encodes CDR1 LNHDA and CDR2 SQIVND (reference sequence). With 8 bases removed from V and 0 bases from J, the gap between germline ends came to 11 bases. The CDR3 sequence: CASRGPFSNQPQHF. In DNA form, the CDR3 reads TGTGCCAGTCGAGGGCCGTTTAGCAATCAGCCCCAGCATTTT.

The chain uses TRBV19 and TRBJ2-1; TRBD2 matches 10 bases. Germline CDR1 reads LNHDA; CDR2 reads SQIVND (reference sequence). V gave up 3 bases and J gave up 10 bases; unmatched junction bases: 6. CDR3 length equals 14 residues. The CDR3, as DNA: TGTGCCAGTAGTATGTTAGCGGGAGGAAGGGAGCAGTTCTTC. This encodes CASSMLAGGREQFF.

The V call is TRBV5-1, the J call TRBJ2-5, with 7 positions matching TRBD2. The CDR3 covers 15 residues. Trimming took 0 bases from V and 2 from J; bases not matched to a gene: 4. Per germline, CDR1 SGHRS and CDR2 YFSETQ. The CDR3 DNA follows: TGCGCCAGCAGCTTGGGCATTAGCGGGCAAGAGACCCAGTACTTC. Translating it yields CASSLGISGQETQYF.

The V gene is TRBV4-1, the J gene TRBJ1-2, with TRBD1 as a possible D gene (6 bases). Trimming left V 0 bases short and J 2 bases short, with 16 bases between. This CDR3 has 17 amino acids. Germline values: CDR1 MGHRA, CDR2 YSYEKL. The CDR3 DNA is TGCGCCAGCAGCCAAGATGTCCCCTCTACAGGGAACTATGGCTACACCTTC. This gives the protein CASSQDVPSTGNYGYTF.

V usage is TRBV29-1 and J usage is TRBJ2-1; D is perhaps TRBD2 (5 bases). Germline V gene sequence: CDR1 SQVTM, CDR2 ANQGSEA. The germline V and J ends were trimmed by 1 base and 5 bases, with 15 bases remaining between them. The CDR3 contains 15 residues. In DNA form, the CDR3 reads TGCAGCGTTGAAGGGGGAGAGCGGATCCACAATGAGCAGTTCTTC. It yields the protein CSVEGGERIHNEQFF.

The V gene is TRBV18, the J gene TRBJ1-1, with 7 bases matching TRBD1. This CDR3 is built from 14 residues. The germline CDR1 and CDR2 sequences are KGHSH and LQKENI. Germline trimming cut 3 bases from V and 4 bases from J; bases unmatched to any gene: 5. The CDR3 here is CASSPPPGGTEAFF. In nucleotides, the CDR3 is TGTGCCAGCTCACCCCCACCAGGGGGCACTGAAGCTTTCTTT.

The chain has TRBV9 and TRBJ1-6; D is unclear. This CDR3 has 16 amino acids. Germline assignment: CDR1 SGDLS and CDR2 YYNGEE. V dropped 0 bases and J dropped 6 bases, with 13 bases sitting between them. CDR3 sequence: CASSVGRGRSNSPLHF. CDR3 in DNA: TGTGCCAGCAGCGTAGGTCGGGGTCGAAGTAATTCACCCCTCCACTTT. The full variable domain, completed using reference TRBV9 and TRBJ1-6, is DSGVTQTPKHLITATGQRVTLRCSPRSGDLSVYWYQQSLDQGLQFLIQYYNGEERAKGNILERFSAQQFPDLHSELNLSSLELGDSALYFCASSVGRGRSNSPLHFGNGTRLTVT.

The genes are TRBV9 and TRBJ2-2, with 12 positions matching TRBD2. After removal of 3 bases from V and 1 base from J, the junction contained 4 bases not matched to a gene. Germline lookup yields CDR1 SGDLS and CDR2 YYNGEE. The CDR3 consists of 17 residues. The CDR3 is CASSEGGLAGNTGELFF. The CDR3 coding sequence is TGTGCCAGCAGCGAAGGGGGACTAGCGGGGAACACCGGGGAGCTGTTTTTT.

This chain connects TRBV4-1 to TRBJ1-3; 8 bases agree with TRBD1. The CDR3 is made up of 17 amino acids. J gave up 0 bases and V 4 bases, and 8 bases lay outside the gene matches. Per the germline V gene, CDR1 is MGHRA and CDR2 is YSYEKL. The CDR3 DNA follows: TGCGCCAGCAGCCGTCGACAGGGGACGAGCTCTGGAAACACCATATATTTT. The encoded protein is CASSRRQGTSSGNTIYF.

This clone was seen once. V gene TRBV28 combines with J gene TRBJ2-7; 9 bases line up with TRBD1. V was clipped by 6 bases and J by 5 bases; unmatched bases: 11. CDR3 length: 15 residues. Germline CDR1 reads MDHEN; CDR2 reads SYDVKM. CDR3 amino acids: CASRPAGTGSHEQYF. CDR3 DNA: TGTGCCAGCAGACCTGCCGGGACAGGGTCCCACGAGCAGTACTTC.

The rearrangement joins TRBV11-2 to TRBJ1-5, with D maybe TRBD1 (6 bases). Germline loops: CDR1 SGHAT, CDR2 FQNNGV. There are 14 residues in the CDR3. Trimming removed 0 bases from V and 5 bases from J, with 8 bases in between. The CDR3 reads CASSLDRGDQPQHF. The CDR3 DNA sequence: TGTGCCAGCAGCTTAGACAGGGGAGATCAGCCCCAGCATTTT.